These 9 T cell receptor beta chains originate from one sample sequenced in a study of blood T cell repertoires in COVID-19. Clones were read by immunoSEQ multiplex PCR, and TCRdb kept only the in-frame ones, dropping some. The repertoire has about 150,000 clones, roughly nine tenths of them found once; the top ten carry 3.5% to 4%. Sequencing input: peripheral blood. The receptors derive from an older woman with acute or convalescent COVID-19.

The rearrangement links TRBV28 to TRBJ2-3; 11 nucleotides align to TRBD2. From germline, CDR1 is MDHEN and CDR2 SYDVKM. This CDR3 is built from 16 residues. The V gene end was trimmed by 5 bases and the J gene end by 2 bases; junction bases not matched to a gene: 6. CDR3 residues: CASSPLLAGDTDTQYF. The CDR3 nucleotides are TGTGCCAGCAGTCCGTTACTAGCGGGGGACACAGATACGCAGTATTTT.

As DNA, the CDR3 is TGTGCCAGCAGCGTATTCCACGGACAAGACACTGAAGCTTTCTTT. It specifies CASSVFHGQDTEAFF. The genes are TRBV9 and TRBJ1-1; a weak D match, TRBD1 (5 bases). V shed 1 base and J shed 3 bases, with 13 bases lying between them. The CDR3 contains 15 residues. Germline CDR1 reads SGDLS; CDR2 reads YYNGEE.

V usage is TRBV6-2 or TRBV6-3 and J usage is TRBJ2-7, with TRBD2 identical over 13 bases. CDR1 is MNHEY, CDR2 SVGEGT, per germline. This CDR3 is 16 amino acids long. The V and J ends lost 5 bases and 5 bases, in that order; junction bases with no gene match: 9. The CDR3 reads CASSQGTSGTKNEQYF. As DNA, the CDR3 is TGTGCCAGCAGTCAAGGGACTAGCGGGACGAAAAACGAGCAGTACTTC.

The chain couples TRBV19 to TRBJ2-2, with D perhaps matching TRBD2 (5 bases). Trimming shortened V by 9 bases and J by 3 bases, and 14 bases separated the two germline ends. The CDR3 is 14 amino acids. CDR1 and CDR2 (germline): LNHDA, SQIVND (reference sequence). In DNA form, the CDR3 reads TGTGCCAGCGGGAAGGAAGGGTACACCGGGGAGCTGTTTTTT. Protein product: CASGKEGYTGELFF.

This chain connects TRBV27 to TRBJ2-7, with 9 bases lining up with TRBD2. Trimming took 4 bases from V and 2 from J; bases not matched to a gene: 3. Germline CDR1 reads MNHEY; CDR2 reads SMNVEV (reference sequence). The CDR3 loop spans 14 amino acids. This CDR3 reads CASSSGLAPYEQYF. The CDR3 DNA reads TGTGCCAGCAGTTCAGGACTAGCGCCCTACGAGCAGTACTTC.

The chain employs TRBV19 and TRBJ1-1; TRBD1 matches at 7 bases. Unmatched junction bases numbered 7, after V lost 5 bases and J lost 7 bases. This CDR3 is built from 13 residues. Germline V gives CDR1 LNHDA, CDR2 SQIVND (reference sequence). CDR3 sequence (DNA): TGTGCCAGTAGTGAGGGGGCCCGTAGTGAAGCTTTCTTT. Translated, it gives CASSEGARSEAFF.

This clone has a handful of counts. At the DNA level, this CDR3 is encoded by other sequences in the same sample as well. The V call is TRBV4-3, the J call TRBJ1-1; D call uncertain. The CDR3 is made up of 13 amino acids. From germline, CDR1 is LGHNA and CDR2 YSLEER. The ends were cut back, 3 bases at V and 1 base at J, with 6 bases in the middle. The CDR3 protein is CASSQTQNTEAFF. The DNA of the CDR3 is TGCGCCAGCAGCCAGACACAGAACACTGAAGCTTTCTTT.

The CDR3 region is CASSRRGGSTKNIQYF. The CDR3 coding sequence is TGTGCCAGCAGTCGAAGGGGGGGCTCGACCAAAAACATTCAGTACTTC. V and J are TRBV28 and TRBJ2-4, with D perhaps TRBD2 (7 bases). Germline CDR1 and CDR2: MDHEN and SYDVKM. This CDR3 has 16 amino acids. Trimming cost V 5 bases and J 2 bases, with 16 bases left between them. The full variable domain, in which reference TRBV28 and TRBJ2-4 provide the parts outside the CDR3, is DVKVTQSSRYLVKRTGEKVFLECVQDMDHENMFWYRQDPGLGLRLIYFSYDVKMKEKGDIPEGYSVSREKKERFSLILESASTNQTSMYLCASSRRGGSTKNIQYFGAGTRLSVL.

J is TRBJ1-4 and V is TRBV3-1 (or the pseudogene TRBV3-2), with TRBD1 matching 9 bases. Trimming took 2 bases from V and 8 from J; bases not matched to a gene: 3. This CDR3 is built from 14 residues. In germline, CDR1 is LGHDT, CDR2 YNNKEL (reference sequence). The CDR3 coding sequence is TGTGCCAGCAGCCAAAGGACAGGGGAGGAAAAACTGTTTTTT. It codes for CASSQRTGEEKLFF.